This T cell receptor (beta chain) was sequenced for a study of post-analysis software for immune sequencing data. Study-level background: Relapsing-remitting, secondary progressive and progressive-relapsing courses of multiple sclerosis were included.

Overall study findings and caveats: For normalized Chao1 diversity, multiple sclerosis patients scored significantly lower than controls did. Samples from one preparation batch, clustered by F measure, grouped strongly together.

With respect to this clonotype: Its cognate antigen is unknown.

Libraries were made from TCR beta cDNA, and they carried unique molecular identifiers. One entry per CDR3 protein results from TCRdb running MiXCR on the PCR reads. The data hold 750,000 to 900,000 distinct CDR3 sequences, with roughly 46% observed a single time. The TCR originated in a girl aged 10-17 years with multiple sclerosis. Sequences were obtained from blood.

CDR3 sequence (DNA): TGCAGTGCTGCCCCGAGGGTAGGGGGGAATCAGCCCCAGCATTTT. It encodes CSAAPRVGGNQPQHF. J is TRBJ1-5 and V is TRBV20-1, with TRBD1 as a possible D gene (6 bases). The CDR3 has 15 residues. Trimming took 5 bases from V and 4 from J, leaving 18 bases between them. Germline CDR1 and CDR2: DFQATT and SNEGSKA (reference sequence).